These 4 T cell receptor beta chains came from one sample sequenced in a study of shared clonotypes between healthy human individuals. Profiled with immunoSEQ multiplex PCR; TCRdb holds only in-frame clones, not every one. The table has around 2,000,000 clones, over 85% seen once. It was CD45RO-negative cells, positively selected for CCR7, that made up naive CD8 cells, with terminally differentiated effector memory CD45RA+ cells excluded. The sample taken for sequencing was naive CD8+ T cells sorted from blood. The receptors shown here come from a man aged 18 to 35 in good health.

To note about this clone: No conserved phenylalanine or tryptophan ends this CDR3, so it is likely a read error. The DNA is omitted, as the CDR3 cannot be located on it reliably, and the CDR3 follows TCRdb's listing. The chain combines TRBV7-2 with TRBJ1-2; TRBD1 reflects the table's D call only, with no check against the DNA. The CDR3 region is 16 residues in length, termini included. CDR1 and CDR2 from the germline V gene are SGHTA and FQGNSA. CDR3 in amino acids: CASSPDRDSGAYGYTL.

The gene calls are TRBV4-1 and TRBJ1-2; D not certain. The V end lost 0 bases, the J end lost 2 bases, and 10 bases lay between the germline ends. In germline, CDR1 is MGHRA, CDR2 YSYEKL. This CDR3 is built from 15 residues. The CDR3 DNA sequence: TGCGCCAGCAGCCAAGAGCCCCAACTAAACTATGGCTACACCTTC. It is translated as CASSQEPQLNYGYTF.

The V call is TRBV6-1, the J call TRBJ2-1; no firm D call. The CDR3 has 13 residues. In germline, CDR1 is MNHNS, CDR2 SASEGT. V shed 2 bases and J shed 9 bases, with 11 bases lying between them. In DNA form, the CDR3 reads TGTGCCAGCAGTGAATCTATCCTGGGTGAGCAGTTCTTC. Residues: CASSESILGEQFF.

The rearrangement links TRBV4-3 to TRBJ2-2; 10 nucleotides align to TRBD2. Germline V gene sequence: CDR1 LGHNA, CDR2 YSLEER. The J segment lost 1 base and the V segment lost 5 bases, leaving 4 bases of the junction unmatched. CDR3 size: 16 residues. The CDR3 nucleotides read TGCGCCAGCAGCGGTAGCGGGGGGATGAACACCGGGGAGCTGTTTTTT. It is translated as CASSGSGGMNTGELFF.